This passage covers 30 T cell receptor beta chains from one sample sequenced in a study of blood T cell repertoires in COVID-19. Assay used: immunoSEQ multiplex PCR; TCRdb lists only in-frame clones, some missing. Of 90,000 to 95,000 clones in the sample, roughly 91% are singletons; the top ten hold about 5%. Sequencing was carried out using peripheral blood. The receptors were gathered from a woman of 80 years or more with active COVID-19.

DNA for the CDR3: TGTGCCAGCAGTCACGCGGCCAGGGTGCGCACCGGGGAGCTGTTTTTT. Translated, it gives CASSHAARVRTGELFF. This chain connects TRBV5-4 to TRBJ2-2, with a tentative D call TRBD1 (5 bases). With 5 bases removed from V and 4 bases from J, the gap between germline ends came to 18 bases. The V gene's germline CDR1 is SGHNT and CDR2 YYREEE (reference sequence). CDR3 length equals 16 residues.

The chain couples TRBV25-1 to TRBJ2-3; TRBD2 aligns across 7 bases. The CDR3 has 15 residues. Germline loops: CDR1 MGHDK, CDR2 SYGVNS. After removal of 6 bases from V and 5 bases from J, the junction contained 11 bases not matched to a gene. CDR3: CASRAFAGAEDTQYF. DNA for the CDR3: TGTGCCAGCAGGGCTTTCGCGGGAGCCGAAGATACGCAGTATTTT.

The chain carries TRBV18 and TRBJ2-1, with TRBD2 matching 8 bases. Per the germline V gene, CDR1 is KGHSH and CDR2 is LQKENI. V lost 5 bases and J lost 8; bases outside the gene matches: 11. The CDR3 runs 15 residues. In nucleotides, the CDR3 is TGTGCCAGCTCAAGCACTAGCGGACCAGGCCATGAGCAGTTCTTC. Its translation: CASSSTSGPGHEQFF.

This clone has a single count. This rearrangement joins TRBV5-1 to TRBJ1-1, with D uncertain. In germline, CDR1 is SGHRS, CDR2 YFSETQ. This CDR3 has 15 amino acids. V lost 0 bases, J lost 1 base, and 10 bases lay in between. The DNA of the CDR3 is TGCGCCAGCAGCTTGGATGGAGCTGGGAACACTGAAGCTTTCTTT. It yields the protein CASSLDGAGNTEAFF.

As DNA, the CDR3 is TGCGCCAGCAGCCACGGTCGAGGTTACAATGAGCAGTTCTTC. Its protein product is CASSHGRGYNEQFF. The V call is TRBV4-3, the J call TRBJ2-1, with D unresolved. The CDR3 totals 14 residues. V was trimmed by 3 bases and J by 4 bases, leaving 10 bases between them. Germline V lookup: CDR1 LGHNA, CDR2 YSLEER.

The V gene is TRBV20-1, the J gene TRBJ2-2, with D perhaps TRBD1 (7 bases). Germline values: CDR1 DFQATT, CDR2 SNEGSKA (reference sequence). With 3 bases removed from V and 8 bases from J, the gap between germline ends came to 10 bases. This CDR3 is 12 amino acids long. The CDR3 DNA reads as TGCAGTGCTAGTCAGGGGGGAGGGGAGCTGTTTTTT. This gives the protein CSASQGGGELFF.

Only one count was recorded for this clone. V usage is TRBV7-9 and J usage is TRBJ2-7, with D hard to call. With 7 bases removed from V and 0 bases from J, the gap between germline ends came to 13 bases. The CDR3 contains 14 residues. Germline assignment: CDR1 SEHNR and CDR2 FQNEAQ (reference sequence). CDR3 in amino acids: CASIETLSSYEQYF. The CDR3, as DNA: TGTGCCAGCATTGAGACACTTAGCTCCTACGAGCAGTACTTC.

The chain couples TRBV7-2 to TRBJ2-5, with 11 nucleotides matching TRBD2. Germline V gene data show CDR1 as SGHTA and CDR2 as FQGNSA. The CDR3 length is 17 residues. Losses at the gene ends were 1 base for V and 3 bases for J; bases not matched to a gene: 7. CDR3 bases: TGTGCCAGCAGCTTAGGACTAGCGGGACCTCACGAAGAGACCCAGTACTTC. Encoded protein: CASSLGLAGPHEETQYF. Full variable domain (outside the CDR3, taken from reference TRBV7-2 and TRBJ2-5): GAGVSQSPSNKVTEKGKDVELRCDPISGHTALYWYRQSLGQGLEFLIYFQGNSAPDKSGLPSDRFSAERTGGSVSTLTIQRTQQEDSAVYLCASSLGLAGPHEETQYFGPGTRLLVL.

This sequence joins TRBV4-1 and TRBJ2-3; D is uncertain. Trimming removed 4 bases at V and 3 bases at J, with 8 bases between. CDR3 length equals 13 residues. CDR1 MGHRA and CDR2 YSYEKL come from the germline V gene. The CDR3 loop is CASSPQSTDTQYF. The CDR3 DNA is TGCGCCAGCAGCCCTCAGTCGACAGATACGCAGTATTTT.

V is TRBV10-3 and J is TRBJ2-7, with 7 bases fitting TRBD1. The CDR3 extends over 13 amino acids. In germline, CDR1 is ENHRY, CDR2 SYGVKD. Trimming took 5 bases from V and 5 from J; bases not matched to a gene: 6. The CDR3 here is CAISMGQTNEQYF. As DNA, the CDR3 is TGTGCCATCAGTATGGGACAGACCAACGAGCAGTACTTC.

The chain joins TRBV20-1 to TRBJ2-7; no clear D. In germline, CDR1 is DFQATT, CDR2 SNEGSKA (reference sequence). The CDR3 is 10 amino acids. The ends were cut back, 3 bases at V and 5 bases at J, with 5 bases in the middle. The CDR3 bases are TGCAGTGCTAGTTTCAACGAGCAGTACTTC. Its protein product is CSASFNEQYF.

The CDR3 sequence: CASSFSGTHSTDTQYF. Written as DNA, the CDR3 is TGTGCCAGCAGCTTCAGCGGGACACATAGCACAGATACGCAGTATTTT. The chain carries TRBV7-9 and TRBJ2-3; maybe TRBD2 (7 bases). V lost 3 bases and J lost 0, with 13 bases in between. CDR3 length: 16 amino acids. Germline CDR1 is SEHNR and CDR2 is FQNEAQ (reference sequence).

This clone was observed a single time. The rearrangement joins TRBV6-2 or TRBV6-3 to TRBJ2-2; TRBD2 agrees at 12 bases. The length of the CDR3 is 16 residues. Germline loops: CDR1 MNHEY, CDR2 SVGEGT. The V gene end was trimmed by 6 bases and the J gene end by 3 bases; junction bases not matched to a gene: 5. The CDR3: CASSSGLAGHTGELFF. The CDR3 nucleotides read TGTGCCAGCAGCTCCGGACTAGCGGGACACACCGGGGAGCTGTTTTTT.

This chain uses TRBV7-9 with TRBJ2-1; D ambiguous. Germline-derived CDR1 and CDR2 are SEHNR and FQNEAQ (reference sequence). V was pared by 7 bases and J by 5 bases, with 9 bases between. The CDR3 has 12 residues. CDR3 sequence (DNA): TGTGCCAGCACCCCCTCTAACAATGAGCAGTTCTTC. Translation: CASTPSNNEQFF.

V is TRBV7-9 and J is TRBJ2-2; TRBD1 might be the D (6 bases). The CDR3 consists of 15 residues. Looked up from germline, CDR1 is SEHNR and CDR2 is FQNEAQ (reference sequence). With 6 bases removed from V and 3 bases from J, the gap between germline ends came to 14 bases. CDR3 residues: CASRLPGHYTGELFF. CDR3 in DNA: TGTGCCAGCAGACTTCCGGGACACTACACCGGGGAGCTGTTTTTT.

The chain carries TRBV28 and TRBJ2-1; 12 bases are shared with TRBD2. CDR1 is MDHEN, CDR2 SYDVKM, per germline. V shed 2 bases, J shed 6 bases, and the junction held 2 bases outside the gene matches. The CDR3 extends over 15 amino acids. The CDR3 nucleotides read TGTGCCAGCAGTTTACTAGCGGGAGGGCCCAATGAGCAGTTCTTC. It specifies CASSLLAGGPNEQFF.

This rearrangement joins TRBV29-1 to TRBJ2-2; D ambiguous. The CDR3 runs to 14 residues. Germline V gene lookup returns CDR1 SQVTM and CDR2 ANQGSEA. V shed 7 bases and J shed 2 bases, with 14 bases lying between them. CDR3 region: CSGLKTGNTGELFF. CDR3 DNA: TGCAGCGGGTTAAAGACGGGTAACACCGGGGAGCTGTTTTTT.

CDR3 amino acids: CASSAANTGELFF. The CDR3 DNA follows: TGTGCCAGCAGCGCGGCGAACACCGGGGAGCTGTTTTTT. The chain couples TRBV9 to TRBJ2-2; D unresolved. The CDR3 sequence is 13 residues long. V was trimmed by 3 bases and J by 0 bases, leaving 3 bases between them. Germline lookup yields CDR1 SGDLS and CDR2 YYNGEE.

The chain joins TRBV3-1 (or the pseudogene TRBV3-2) to TRBJ1-3; D is undetermined. The CDR3 extends over 13 amino acids. Germline CDR1 LGHDT, CDR2 YNNKEL (reference sequence). The V and J ends lost 4 bases and 4 bases respectively, with 8 bases between them. For the CDR3, the DNA is TGTGCCAGCAGCCCTACGGGGGGAAACACCATATATTTT. This gives the protein CASSPTGGNTIYF.

The chain joins TRBV3-1 (or the pseudogene TRBV3-2) to TRBJ1-1; 10 nucleotides match TRBD1. Trimming removed 4 bases from V and 5 bases from J; junction bases left unmatched: 4. Germline CDR1 is LGHDT and CDR2 is YNNKEL (reference sequence). This CDR3 has 14 residues. The CDR3 sequence is CASSLWGQGTEAFF. The CDR3 DNA is TGTGCCAGCAGCCTTTGGGGACAGGGGACTGAAGCTTTCTTT.

The genes are TRBV6-5 and TRBJ1-1; possible D gene TRBD1, 5 bases. Germline-derived CDR1 and CDR2 are MNHEY and SVGAGI. The CDR3 extends over 13 amino acids. Trimming removed 6 bases from V and 5 bases from J, with 13 bases in between. CDR3 sequence: CASRPPGRTEAFF. DNA for the CDR3: TGTGCCAGCAGGCCGCCAGGGCGGACTGAAGCTTTCTTT.

V gene TRBV11-2 combines with J gene TRBJ2-1; D is ambiguous. This CDR3 contains 17 residues. Germline V gives CDR1 SGHAT, CDR2 FQNNGV. Trimming stripped 5 bases from V and 0 bases from J, with 17 bases between. Here the CDR3 reads CASSPPGVRPSYNEQFF. CDR3 sequence (DNA): TGTGCCAGCAGCCCACCGGGTGTGCGCCCCTCCTACAATGAGCAGTTCTTC.

V gene TRBV11-2 combines with J gene TRBJ2-5, with D possibly being TRBD1 (5 bases). V lost 5 bases and J lost 2, with 12 bases in between. The CDR3 consists of 14 residues. Germline V gene data show CDR1 as SGHAT and CDR2 as FQNNGV. Here the CDR3 reads CASSPATAQETQYF. The CDR3 nucleotides are TGTGCCAGCAGCCCCGCGACAGCTCAAGAGACCCAGTACTTC.

This clone appeared once. The CDR3 DNA reads as TGTGCCACTTCTGGGGGAGGACAGGGGGTTTTACGCGAGCAGTACTTC. As protein: CATSGGGQGVLREQYF. The chain carries TRBV19 and TRBJ2-7, with 10 nucleotides matching TRBD1. The V gene end was trimmed by 10 bases and the J gene end by 6 bases; junction bases not matched to a gene: 18. The CDR3 sequence is 16 residues long. CDR1 LNHDA and CDR2 SQIVND come from the germline V gene (reference sequence).

This chain joins TRBV13 and TRBJ2-3; D is undetermined. Germline-derived CDR1 and CDR2 are PRHDT and FYEKMQ (reference sequence). The CDR3 extends over 16 amino acids. V gave up 5 bases and J gave up 2 bases, with 17 bases separating them. The CDR3 DNA reads TGTGCCAGCAGCCTGCGGTCGGAAATCCCCACAGATACGCAGTATTTT. Its translation: CASSLRSEIPTDTQYF.

The rearrangement links TRBV5-1 to TRBJ2-7; the match to TRBD1 covers 7 bases. The J segment lost 0 bases and the V segment lost 0 bases, leaving 3 bases of the junction unmatched. The CDR3 is 15 amino acids. CDR1 SGHRS and CDR2 YFSETQ come from the germline V gene. In nucleotides, the CDR3 is TGCGCCAGCAGCTTGGGCGGACAGGTCTCCTACGAGCAGTACTTC. Amino acid sequence: CASSLGGQVSYEQYF. Variable domain in full (rest from reference TRBV5-1 and TRBJ2-7): KAGVTQTPRYLIKTRGQQVTLSCSPISGHRSVSWYQQTPGQGLQFLFEYFSETQRNKGNFPGRFSGRQFSNSRSEMNVSTLELGDSALYLCASSLGGQVSYEQYFGPGTRLTVT.

This chain links TRBV3-1 (or the pseudogene TRBV3-2) with TRBJ2-5; possibly TRBD1 for D (6 bases). V dropped 5 bases and J dropped 3 bases, with 13 bases sitting between them. This CDR3 contains 14 residues. Per the germline V gene, CDR1 is LGHDT and CDR2 is YNNKEL (reference sequence). The CDR3 spells CASSEHHREETQYF. The CDR3 DNA sequence: TGTGCCAGCAGCGAACACCACAGGGAAGAGACCCAGTACTTC.

This clone was observed a handful of times. V usage is TRBV28 and J usage is TRBJ1-3; 9 bases match TRBD1. V trimming: 3 bases; J trimming: 0 bases; junction bases outside the gene matches: 3. CDR1 and CDR2 from the germline V gene are MDHEN and SYDVKM. CDR3 length: 16 residues. For the CDR3, the DNA is TGTGCCAGCAGTTTGATGGGACAGGGCTCTGGAAACACCATATATTTT. This gives the protein CASSLMGQGSGNTIYF.

This chain uses TRBV7-2 with TRBJ2-7, with D maybe TRBD2 (5 bases). Germline loops: CDR1 SGHTA, CDR2 FQGNSA. V was cut by 5 bases and J by 3 bases, with 11 bases left in between. The CDR3 has 13 residues. This CDR3 is CASSVTRYYEQYF. The CDR3 coding sequence is TGTGCCAGCAGCGTCACTAGATACTACGAGCAGTACTTC. The full variable domain, in which reference TRBV7-2 and TRBJ2-7 provide the parts outside the CDR3, is GAGVSQSPSNKVTEKGKDVELRCDPISGHTALYWYRQSLGQGLEFLIYFQGNSAPDKSGLPSDRFSAERTGGSVSTLTIQRTQQEDSAVYLCASSVTRYYEQYFGPGTRLTVT.

J is TRBJ2-4 and V is TRBV18; 9 bases fit TRBD1. The germline V gene has CDR1 KGHSH and CDR2 LQKENI. V gave up 4 bases and J gave up 3 bases; unmatched junction bases: 10. CDR3 length: 17 amino acids. The CDR3 DNA is TGTGCCAGCTCACTTTTGGGACAGGGTCAGCTCAAAAACATTCAGTACTTC. It is translated as CASSLLGQGQLKNIQYF.